This T cell receptor (beta chain) appears in the sequencing data of a study of T cell responses to AZD1222 COVID-19 vaccine. Across the study: Second-dose schedules of about 4 or about 12 weeks were combined.

CDR3 size: 15 residues. CDR1 and CDR2 (germline): WNHNN, SYGVQD (reference sequence). Trimming took 9 bases from V and 0 from J; bases not matched to a gene: 8. Points from the study as a whole: Mapped onto spike, vaccine-associated CD4 TCRs spanned it and were dominant at 160-218 and 743-854. Among spike-specific TCRs, nearly half reportedly target unmutated variant regions. No repertoire was sampled before or during the peak T cell response, only after it.

This clone was counted between two and nine times. Antigen unknown. Profiling relied on immunoSEQ multiplex PCR, and the TCRdb table lists in-frame clones only, not all of them. Of roughly 140,000 clones detected, around 88% appear once; the ten largest clones hold around 2.1%. The receptor's source is an adult in good health. The V gene is TRBV10-1, the J gene TRBJ1-3, with 7 positions matching TRBD1. The sequenced sample was peripheral blood, obtained on day 0 of AZD1222 vaccination. CDR3 amino acids: CARKPGQSSGNTIYF. For the CDR3, the DNA is TGCGCCAGAAAGCCGGGACAGAGCTCTGGAAACACCATATATTTT.